This T cell receptor (beta chain) stems from a study of vaccination and CD4 T cells after COVID-19. Regarding treatment: roughly 11-day PBMC culture with coronavirus spike peptide pools or control peptides (ViraFEST assay). This clonotype appeared a few times. Its antigen remains unknown. The Oncomine TCR Beta short-read assay generated sequence data from the DNA of cultured CD4+ T cells. TCRdb re-called the PCR reads with MiXCR, one entry per CDR3 protein. This table has about 13,000 distinct CDR3 sequences, 40% to 50% appearing once. The ends were cut back, 6 bases at V and 0 bases at J, with 13 bases in the middle. Germline V gene lookup returns CDR1 SNHLY and CDR2 FYNNEI. The CDR3 extends over 15 amino acids.

The sequence was collected from a human donor who had recovered from COVID-19. The chain joins TRBV2 to TRBJ2-3, with D possibly matching TRBD1 (5 bases). The source material was CD4+ T cells from blood, cultured in vitro. CDR3 sequence: CASRTEHRSTDTQYF. The CDR3 DNA follows: TGTGCCAGCAGGACCGAACACAGGAGCACAGATACGCAGTATTTT.